A selection of T cell receptor beta chains follows, all from one sample in a study of Graves' ophthalmopathy and Graves' hyperthyroidism. TCRdb reprocessed the multiplex PCR reads via MiXCR and lists one record per CDR3 protein. The data contain roughly 410,000 distinct CDR3 sequences, over 15% of them singletons. Source material: peripheral blood. Every receptor here comes from a woman aged 18-29 years with stable Graves' hyperthyroidism. Both conserved end residues are part of each CDR3. A D gene is named only where the DNA matches it firmly.

J gene: TRBJ1-2; V gene: TRBV12-3/TRBV12-4; D gene: TRBD1; CDR3 protein: CASSLSGQGRGYTF
J gene: TRBJ1-1; V gene: TRBV3-1; D gene: NA; CDR3 protein: CASSQLTGTEACF
J gene: TRBJ1-1; V gene: TRBV6-2/TRBV6-3; D gene: NA; CDR3 protein: CASQGTEAFF
J gene: TRBJ1-1; V gene: TRBV11-2; D gene: NA; CDR3 protein: CASSKGHRAGTEAFF
J gene: TRBJ2-7; V gene: TRBV12-3/TRBV12-4; D gene: NA; CDR3 protein: CASSLRSEGQQYF
J gene: TRBJ1-3; V gene: TRBV11-2; D gene: NA; CDR3 protein: CASSESRVGSGNTIYF
J gene: TRBJ1-6; V gene: TRBV27; D gene: TRBD1; CDR3 protein: CASSSYGQGGSPLHF
J gene: TRBJ1-1; V gene: TRBV6-5; D gene: NA; CDR3 protein: CASIRGSVGTEAFF
J gene: TRBJ2-7; V gene: TRBV19; D gene: NA; CDR3 protein: CASSISSTGTYEQYF
J gene: TRBJ1-5; V gene: TRBV12-3/TRBV12-4; D gene: NA; CDR3 protein: CASSLFPGVAGQPQHF
J gene: TRBJ2-5; V gene: TRBV7-2; D gene: NA; CDR3 protein: CASSKPIGGQETQYF
J gene: TRBJ2-2; V gene: TRBV28; D gene: NA; CDR3 protein: CASSLPTRNTGELFF
J gene: TRBJ2-5; V gene: TRBV6-1; D gene: NA; CDR3 protein: CASSPTGGRDGTQYF
J gene: TRBJ2-6; V gene: TRBV6-1; D gene: TRBD1; CDR3 protein: CAGGTGGSGANVLTF
J gene: TRBJ2-5; V gene: TRBV24-1; D gene: TRBD2; CDR3 protein: CATSETRTSGGQETQYF
J gene: TRBJ1-6; V gene: TRBV6-5; D gene: NA; CDR3 protein: CASSYVWENNSPLHF
J gene: TRBJ1-5; V gene: TRBV12-3/TRBV12-4; D gene: NA; CDR3 protein: CASTGGYSNQPQHF
J gene: TRBJ2-2; V gene: TRBV11-2; D gene: NA; CDR3 protein: CASSLDLGGVNTGELCF
J gene: TRBJ1-3; V gene: TRBV7-2; D gene: NA; CDR3 protein: CASSLLGNTIYF
J gene: TRBJ2-2; V gene: TRBV5-1; D gene: TRBD2; CDR3 protein: CASSLTSGGAGELFF
J gene: TRBJ1-5; V gene: TRBV24-1; D gene: NA; CDR3 protein: CATSEGREVQPQHF
J gene: TRBJ2-5; V gene: TRBV24-1; D gene: TRBD2; CDR3 protein: CATSDTGTIRQETQYF
J gene: TRBJ2-7; V gene: TRBV6-1; D gene: NA; CDR3 protein: CASSPVPWEQYF
J gene: TRBJ1-1; V gene: TRBV6-2/TRBV6-3; D gene: NA; CDR3 protein: CASSYERDTEAFF
J gene: TRBJ1-2; V gene: TRBV11-2; D gene: TRBD1; CDR3 protein: CASSLDPGTGANYGYTF
J gene: TRBJ2-5; V gene: TRBV9; D gene: NA; CDR3 protein: CASSIAAGWGQETQYF
J gene: TRBJ2-2; V gene: TRBV6-2/TRBV6-3; D gene: NA; CDR3 protein: CASSPQSYTGELFF
J gene: TRBJ2-7; V gene: TRBV7-8; D gene: TRBD2; CDR3 protein: CASSLAGGATSVNEQYF
J gene: TRBJ2-5; V gene: TRBV12-3/TRBV12-4; D gene: TRBD2; CDR3 protein: CASSLGGTSHNQETQYF
J gene: TRBJ1-1; V gene: TRBV2; D gene: NA; CDR3 protein: CASKDELMNTEAFF
J gene: TRBJ1-2; V gene: TRBV2; D gene: NA; CDR3 protein: CASRNRTASENYGYTF
J gene: TRBJ2-6; V gene: TRBV24-1; D gene: TRBD1; CDR3 protein: CATSDRDRGESGANVLTF
J gene: TRBJ1-1; V gene: TRBV6-2/TRBV6-3; D gene: NA; CDR3 protein: CASRPPGEGHTEAFF
J gene: TRBJ1-5; V gene: TRBV24-1; D gene: NA; CDR3 protein: CATSDPRTSQPQHF
J gene: TRBJ2-6; V gene: TRBV28; D gene: NA; CDR3 protein: CATEESGANVLTF
J gene: TRBJ2-3; V gene: TRBV18; D gene: NA; CDR3 protein: CASSPLLRQGEQYF
J gene: TRBJ1-2; V gene: TRBV19; D gene: NA; CDR3 protein: CASSIEIALPNYGYTF
J gene: TRBJ1-5; V gene: TRBV6-1; D gene: NA; CDR3 protein: CASSDSHNQPQHF
J gene: TRBJ2-5; V gene: TRBV5-6; D gene: NA; CDR3 protein: CASSLDSTPETQYF
J gene: TRBJ2-5; V gene: TRBV12-3/TRBV12-4; D gene: NA; CDR3 protein: CASSPGPGSQETQYF
J gene: TRBJ1-1; V gene: TRBV11-1; D gene: NA; CDR3 protein: CASSRNKNTEAFF
J gene: TRBJ1-2; V gene: TRBV6-5; D gene: NA; CDR3 protein: CASNSGRRSYGYTF
J gene: TRBJ1-1; V gene: TRBV20-1; D gene: NA; CDR3 protein: CSASQAGRTEAFF